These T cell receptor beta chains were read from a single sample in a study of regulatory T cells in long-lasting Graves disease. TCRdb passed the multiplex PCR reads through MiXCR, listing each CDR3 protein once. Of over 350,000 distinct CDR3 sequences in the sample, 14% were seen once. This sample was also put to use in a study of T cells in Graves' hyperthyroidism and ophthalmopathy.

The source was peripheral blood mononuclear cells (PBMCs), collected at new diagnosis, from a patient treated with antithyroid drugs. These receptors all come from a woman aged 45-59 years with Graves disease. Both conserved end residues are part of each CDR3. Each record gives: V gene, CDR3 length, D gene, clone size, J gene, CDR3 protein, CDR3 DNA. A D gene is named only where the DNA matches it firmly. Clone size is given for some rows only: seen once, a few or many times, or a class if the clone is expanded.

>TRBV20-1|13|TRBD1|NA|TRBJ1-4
CSASGQGGEKLFF
TGCAGTGCTAGTGGCCAGGGGGGCGAAAAACTGTTTTTT
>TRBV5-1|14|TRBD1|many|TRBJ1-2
CASSLGQGASGYTF
TGCGCCAGCAGCTTGGGCCAGGGGGCGAGTGGCTACACCTTC
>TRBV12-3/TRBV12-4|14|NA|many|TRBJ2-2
CASSFTANTGELFF
TGTGCCAGCAGTTTTACAGCGAACACCGGGGAGCTGTTTTTT
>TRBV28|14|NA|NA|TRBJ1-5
CASSLRGNDQPQHF
TGTGCCAGCAGTTTGCGAGGGAACGATCAGCCCCAGCATTTT
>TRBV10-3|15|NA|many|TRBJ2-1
CAISADSGPYNEQFF
TGTGCCATCAGTGCAGACAGCGGACCTTACAATGAGCAGTTCTTC
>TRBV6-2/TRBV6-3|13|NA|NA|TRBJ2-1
CASSYSVLDEQFF
TGTGCCAGCAGTTACTCTGTTTTAGATGAGCAGTTCTTC
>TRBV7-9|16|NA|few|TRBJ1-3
CASSLQGPVSGNTIYF
TGTGCCAGCAGCTTACAGGGCCCAGTCTCTGGAAACACCATATATTTT
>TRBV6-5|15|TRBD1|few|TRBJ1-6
CASSYDGQGYSPLHF
TGTGCCAGCAGTTACGATGGACAGGGATATTCACCCCTCCACTTT
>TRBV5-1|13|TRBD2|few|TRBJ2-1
CASTSLGTTEQFF
TGCGCCAGCACCTCTTTAGGGACTACCGAGCAGTTCTTC
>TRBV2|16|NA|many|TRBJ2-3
CASSGRQGESTDTQYF
TGTGCCAGCAGTGGCCGGCAGGGAGAAAGCACAGATACGCAGTATTTT
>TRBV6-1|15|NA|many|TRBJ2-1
CASSPSHYSYNEQFF
TGTGCCAGCAGTCCATCTCATTACTCCTACAATGAGCAGTTCTTC
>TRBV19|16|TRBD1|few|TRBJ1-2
CASTGTGDARLYGYTF
TGTGCCAGTACCGGGACAGGGGACGCCCGGCTCTATGGCTACACCTTC
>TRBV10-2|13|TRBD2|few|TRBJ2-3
CASVAGGTDTQYF
TGCGCCAGTGTGGCGGGAGGCACAGATACGCAGTATTTT
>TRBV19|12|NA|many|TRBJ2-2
CASTASAGELFF
TGTGCCAGTACTGCATCTGCCGGGGAGCTGTTTTTT
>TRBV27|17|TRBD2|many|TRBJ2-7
CASSLSRGTSGFYEQYF
TGTGCCAGCAGTTTATCAAGGGGGACTAGCGGATTCTACGAGCAGTACTTC
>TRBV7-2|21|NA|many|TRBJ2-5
CASSARRPLFDSPVGQETQYF
TGTGCCAGCAGCGCCAGACGGCCGCTTTTCGACAGCCCGGTTGGACAAGAGACCCAGTACTTC
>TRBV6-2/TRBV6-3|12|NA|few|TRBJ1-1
CASKLMTDEAFF
TGTGCCAGCAAGCTGATGACAGATGAAGCTTTCTTT
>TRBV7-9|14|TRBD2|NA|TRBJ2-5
CASQAGGPEKTQYF
TGTGCCAGCCAGGCGGGAGGGCCGGAAAAGACCCAGTACTTC
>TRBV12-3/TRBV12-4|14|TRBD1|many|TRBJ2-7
CASNRGQGAYEQYF
TGTGCCAGCAACCGCGGACAGGGGGCCTACGAGCAGTACTTC
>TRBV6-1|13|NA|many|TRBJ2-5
CASRRGIQETQYF
TGTGCCAGCAGGAGAGGGATCCAAGAGACCCAGTACTTC
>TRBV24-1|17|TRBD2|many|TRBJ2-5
CATSDPQGLAGGETQYF
TGTGCCACCAGTGACCCACAGGGACTAGCGGGTGGAGAGACCCAGTACTTC
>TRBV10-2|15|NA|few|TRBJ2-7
CASRPGPMWVYEQYF
TGCGCCAGCAGGCCCGGGCCAATGTGGGTCTACGAGCAGTACTTC
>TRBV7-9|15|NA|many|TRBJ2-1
CASSQDRDREDEQFF
TGTGCCAGCAGCCAAGACAGGGATAGGGAGGATGAGCAGTTCTTC
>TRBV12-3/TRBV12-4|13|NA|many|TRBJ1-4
CASTRGSREKLFF
TGTGCCAGCACTCGCGGTTCACGCGAAAAACTGTTTTTT
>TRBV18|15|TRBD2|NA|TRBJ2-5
CASSPNLAGGETQYF
TGTGCCAGCTCACCAAACCTAGCGGGAGGAGAGACCCAGTACTTC
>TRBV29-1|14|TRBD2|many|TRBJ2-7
CSVALWGGSDEQYF
TGCAGCGTTGCCCTTTGGGGGGGATCGGACGAGCAGTACTTC
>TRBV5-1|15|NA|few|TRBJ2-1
CASSLGAGVYNEQFF
TGCGCCAGCAGCTTGGGGGCTGGGGTTTACAATGAGCAGTTCTTC
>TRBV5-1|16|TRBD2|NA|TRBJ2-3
CASSLASGAPTDTQYF
TGCGCCAGCAGCTTGGCTAGCGGGGCCCCCACAGATACGCAGTATTTT
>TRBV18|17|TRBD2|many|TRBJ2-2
CASSPGTSGANTGELFF
TGTGCCAGCTCACCAGGGACTAGCGGTGCGAACACCGGGGAGCTGTTTTTT
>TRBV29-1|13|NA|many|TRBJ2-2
CSVAALSNGELFF
TGCAGCGTTGCGGCCCTCAGCAACGGGGAGCTGTTTTTT
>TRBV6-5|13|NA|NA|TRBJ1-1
CASSYSFNTEAFF
TGTGCCAGCAGTTACTCCTTCAACACTGAAGCTTTCTTT
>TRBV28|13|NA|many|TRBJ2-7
CASSPGQSYEQYF
TGTGCCAGCAGCCCCGGACAGAGCTACGAGCAGTACTTC
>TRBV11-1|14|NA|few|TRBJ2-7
CASSYETAHYEQYF
TGTGCCAGCAGCTATGAGACAGCACACTACGAGCAGTACTTC
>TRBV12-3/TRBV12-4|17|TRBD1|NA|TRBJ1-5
CASSLGDRGLSNQPQHF
TGTGCCAGCAGTCTGGGGGACAGGGGTCTCTCCAATCAGCCCCAGCATTTT
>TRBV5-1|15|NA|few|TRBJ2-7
CASSLVSGEGYEQHF
TGCGCCAGCAGCTTGGTATCAGGCGAGGGCTACGAGCAGCACTTC
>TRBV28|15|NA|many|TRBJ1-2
CASRPRQLLNYGYTF
TGTGCCAGCAGGCCTAGACAGTTACTTAACTATGGCTACACCTTC
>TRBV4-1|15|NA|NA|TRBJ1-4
CASSQESSTNEKLFF
TGCGCCAGCAGCCAAGAATCTTCAACTAATGAAAAACTGTTTTTT
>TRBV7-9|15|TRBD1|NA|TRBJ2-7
CASSKGDRTFYEQYF
TGTGCCAGCAGCAAAGGGGACAGAACCTTCTACGAGCAGTACTTC
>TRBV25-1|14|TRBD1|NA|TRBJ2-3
CASSEFTGQGAQYF
TGTGCCAGCAGTGAATTTACGGGACAGGGAGCGCAGTATTTT
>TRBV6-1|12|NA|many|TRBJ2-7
CASRLSVGEQYF
TGTGCCAGCAGGCTATCGGTGGGCGAGCAGTACTTC
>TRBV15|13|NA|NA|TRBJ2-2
CATSRVGSGELFF
TGTGCCACCAGCAGAGTAGGGTCCGGGGAGCTGTTTTTT
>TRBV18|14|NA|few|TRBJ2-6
CASSPLDRRHVLTF
TGTGCCAGCTCACCACTTGACAGGAGGCACGTCCTGACTTTC
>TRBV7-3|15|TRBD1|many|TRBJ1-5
CASSPRGQGNQPQHF
TGTGCCAGCAGCCCCCGAGGACAGGGGAATCAGCCCCAGCATTTT